This T cell receptor (beta chain) was obtained from a study of beta chain features in type 1 diabetes (dated by TCRdb to the late 2010s). A note on the overall study: Mean age, gender distribution, total cell number and subset yield did not differ between patients and healthy donors. A total of about 110 million sorted cells were examined across all samples, and the number of cells per subset was strongly correlated with RNA yield. The study compared the TCRB repertoires of sorted circulating CD4+ T cell subsets in recently diagnosed type 1 diabetes patients with those in matched healthy donors. Whereas all 30 or so donors provided naive and central memory subsets, regulatory and stem cell-like memory subsets were isolated from just 8 patients and roughly 8 healthy donors.

The entire isolated RNA was reverse transcribed using the High Capacity cDNA Reverse Transcription Kit, and thus expressed TCRB transcripts were sequenced. Deep immunoSEQ sequencing was applied to naive, central memory and regulatory T cell samples, giving an average of around 3.8 million total reads per sample. Sorted cells were lysed in RLT buffer and RNA was extracted with DNase-treated RNeasy Micro or Mini kits, depending on cell number. Each cell subset was processed on its own to prevent cross-contamination, while patient and healthy donor samples were processed together. The immunoSEQ multiplex PCR was used to amplify TCRB sequences from cDNA, generating 87-bp fragments that spanned the CDR3 region. Amplicons were sequenced on the Illumina HiSeq platform. Per the original workflow: PCR bias was corrected computationally using synthetic template baselines, and reads within Hamming distance 2 were collapsed, with unmergeable singletons discarded. Reads were aligned against IMGT so that V, D and J genes, CDR3 length and insertions or deletions at six rearrangement sites could be assigned. Within each subset, clonotype counts were normalized to sorted cell number, after which true diversity and Gini coefficients were computed with the tcR R package. The overlap coefficient, calculated on TCRB nucleotide sequences, was used to measure repertoire sharing. TCRdb took over this immuneACCESS table, retaining in-frame rearrangements with V and J assigned. Such tables are incomplete; in checked studies, under half of the missing clones stem from an unresolved V gene, and the remainder is unexplained. V, J and clone size are those of that table, while D and trimming were read from the DNA. This sample is represented by about 320,000 clones; around 15% of them were singletons. About 6.7% of the sample comes from the top ten.

CDR1 MNHNY and CDR2 SVGAGI are derived from the germline V gene (reference sequence). The CDR3 runs 15 amino acids, cysteine and phenylalanine included. Only the CDR3 region is kept as DNA, spanning 45 bases read in frame from base 1. V is clipped by 5 bases and J by 8 bases, and the sequence between their germline boundaries is 21 bases long. This clone was seen more than once but under ten times. The target of this receptor is not known. Per-base quality was not reported, and no clone a single base away is much larger than it. From each donor, a single peripheral blood sample of around 0.12 L on average was drawn into heparinised tubes. A BD FACSAria II and a panel including CD45RO, CCR7, CD25, CD127, CD95 and CD27 were used to sort naive, central memory, regulatory and stem cell-like memory CD4+ T cells. Every sorted population had a purity above 95%. PBMCs were isolated immediately by Lymphoprep density gradient centrifugation and stained directly without culture. To minimize batch effects, samples were stained and sorted in pairs, one healthy donor with one patient per experiment.

The study at large found these results: Because cDNA rather than genomic DNA was sequenced, highly expressing activated cells could have been over-represented, although no difference in activation and CD3 levels was found between groups. Naive, central memory and regulatory TCRB repertoires appeared to be more alike among patients than among healthy donors. Shorter templates might be favored by PCR, yet because patient and control samples were amplified and corrected together, any such skew would affect both groups equally. Fewer insertions and more nucleotide deletions at VDJ recombination sites were observed in patients with type 1 diabetes, implying thymic rearrangement abnormalities. Because the HLA sub-analyses included only small numbers of individuals, any influence of HLA type on TCRB rearrangement was left unresolved. A moderate but significant shortening of TCRB CDR3 length was observed in type 1 diabetes patients in all four CD4+ subsets.

The sample consisted of central memory CD4+ T cells from blood. The chain is made from TRBV6-6 and TRBJ1-2; TRBD1 is possibly the D segment (5 matching bases). The clonotype was recovered from a man under 40 in good health. The CDR3 here reads CASSLPGTSAGGYTF. The DNA is TGTGCCAGCAGTCTACCGGGGACCTCCGCGGGGGGCTACACCTTC.